The source of this T cell receptor (beta chain) is a study of response to subunit inactivated influenza vaccine. Study observations and caveats: After each seasonal influenza vaccination, few new T cells are recruited, the authors suggested.

On this clonotype itself: Its matching antigen is unknown.

TCRdb ran MiXCR on the RT-PCR reads and lists one entry per CDR3 protein. This table has 560,000 or so distinct CDR3 sequences, about 7.6% appearing once. Trimming pared 5 bases from V and 7 bases from J, leaving 6 bases between. The germline CDR1 and CDR2 sequences are LGHDT and YNNKEL (reference sequence). This CDR3 comprises 12 residues. The chain is built from TRBV3-1 and TRBJ1-6; D ambiguous. The material was PBMCs from blood, obtained about 24 months after vaccination. This clonotype was obtained from a man aged 45 to 75 who received an inactivated influenza vaccine. DNA of the CDR3: TGTGCCAGCAGCTGGACGAATTCACCCCTCCACTTT. As protein: CASSWTNSPLHF.